Shown below are 8 T cell receptor beta chains from a single sample sequenced in a study of OX40 agonist ivuxolimab in advanced cancers. Profiled with immunoSEQ multiplex PCR; TCRdb holds only in-frame clones, not every one. Of 20,000 or so clones listed, 86% are singletons. The sample consisted of CD4+ or CD8+ T cells sorted from blood, taken in a trial of the OX40 agonist ivuxolimab. These receptor sequences come from an adult with an advanced solid tumor such as melanoma, head and neck, liver or kidney cancer.

This clone qualifies as medium-sized. The J gene is TRBJ1-2, the V gene TRBV7-9; D unresolved. CDR3 length: 12 amino acids. Deletions cut 2 bases from V and 8 bases from J, with 9 bases between. CDR1 SEHNR and CDR2 FQNEAQ come from the germline V gene (reference sequence). The CDR3 region is CASSLFPSGYTF. CDR3 sequence (DNA): TGTGCCAGCAGCTTATTTCCATCCGGCTACACCTTC.

The chain carries TRBV4-2 and TRBJ2-5, with unresolved D. This CDR3 contains 16 residues. V lost 0 bases to trimming and J lost 2 bases, with 13 bases between them. Germline lookup yields CDR1 LGHNA and CDR2 YNFKEQ. DNA for the CDR3: TGTGCCAGCAGCCAAGACATTCGAGACCCTCAAGAGACCCAGTACTTC. The encoded protein is CASSQDIRDPQETQYF.

This clone has a single count. The rearrangement joins TRBV6-1 to TRBJ2-5; the D is unclear. Germline CDR1 is MNHNS and CDR2 is SASEGT. The ends were cut back, 3 bases at V and 5 bases at J, with 13 bases in the middle. The length of the CDR3 is 14 residues. Written as DNA, the CDR3 is TGTGCCAGCAGTGAGATCCCGGTGGGGGAGACCCAGTACTTC. Translating it yields CASSEIPVGETQYF.

V usage is TRBV5-1 and J usage is TRBJ2-7; 7 bases fit TRBD2. V lost 2 bases to trimming and J lost 1 base; unmatched junction nucleotides: 6. Germline V gene data show CDR1 as SGHRS and CDR2 as YFSETQ. The CDR3 is 15 residues long. CDR3 nucleotides: TGCGCCAGCAGCTTCGTGACGGGAGGTTCCTACGAGCAGTACTTC. It yields the protein CASSFVTGGSYEQYF.

This clone was seen a few times. The chain carries TRBV27 and TRBJ1-5, with 8 bases identical to TRBD1. The CDR3 runs to 13 residues. After removal of 7 bases from V and 7 bases from J, the junction contained 6 bases not matched to a gene. CDR1 and CDR2 (germline): MNHEY, SMNVEV (reference sequence). CDR3 sequence reads: CASTSGGRQPQHF. The CDR3 nucleotides are TGTGCCAGCACGTCAGGGGGCAGGCAGCCCCAGCATTTT.

This clone is categorized as medium-sized. The chain has TRBV27 and TRBJ1-1, with 7 bases lining up with TRBD1. The CDR3 contains 13 residues. The ends lost 3 bases at V and 5 bases at J; junction bases unmatched: 3. Looked up from germline, CDR1 is MNHEY and CDR2 is SMNVEV (reference sequence). This chain's CDR3 is CASSFQGGTEAFF. CDR3 DNA sequence: TGTGCCAGCAGTTTCCAGGGGGGGACTGAAGCTTTCTTT.

V is TRBV5-1 and J is TRBJ2-7; D remains unclear. Germline CDR1 and CDR2: SGHRS and YFSETQ. V lost 4 bases and J lost 0, with 11 bases in between. The CDR3 is 14 amino acids. The CDR3 loop is CASSVQSNSYEQYF. The CDR3 bases are TGCGCCAGCAGCGTGCAGAGCAACTCCTACGAGCAGTACTTC. The entire variable domain, with the rest obtained from reference TRBV5-1 and TRBJ2-7, is as follows: KAGVTQTPRYLIKTRGQQVTLSCSPISGHRSVSWYQQTPGQGLQFLFEYFSETQRNKGNFPGRFSGRQFSNSRSEMNVSTLELGDSALYLCASSVQSNSYEQYFGPGTRLTVT.

The chain links TRBV7-2 to TRBJ1-1; 9 bases match TRBD1. Per germline, CDR1 SGHTA and CDR2 FQGNSA. The CDR3 runs 18 residues. V lost 4 bases and J lost 4; bases outside the gene matches: 16. CDR3 DNA sequence: TGTGCCAGCAGCTCACAACTCGTAGGGACAGGGAGGGCCACTGAAGCTTTCTTT. Its protein product is CASSSQLVGTGRATEAFF.